This T cell receptor beta chain was captured in a study of human T cells and chemical hapten exposure. Study overall: TCR yields per sample varied, mainly owing to small pooled library volume differences. General observations from the study: Counts of expanded TCRs (at PT1) showed a positive correlation with patch test score.

Germline values: CDR1 DFQATT, CDR2 SNEGSKA (reference sequence). Losses at the gene ends were 5 bases for V and 4 bases for J; bases not matched to a gene: 4. This CDR3 contains 13 residues. The study's library attached unique molecular identifiers to single cDNA molecules. TCRdb re-derived calls from the RACE reads in MiXCR, one entry per CDR3 protein. The sample consists of about 120,000 distinct CDR3 sequences, around an eighth of them appearing once. Comments on this clonotype: Its specificity is unknown.

Time point reported: pre-sensitization, week 0. The treatment here: therapeutic diphenylcyclopropenone sensitization with weekly scalp DPC. Blood collection took place prior to placing each patch test. The TCR comes from a woman aged 18-30 years with alopecia areata. Some clones in this sample may be carry-over from other donors' samples. The sample consisted of whole blood, taken in connection with sensitization to the hapten diphenylcyclopropenone (DPC). The chain is built from TRBV20-1 and TRBJ1-4, with 7 bases that match TRBD1. The CDR3 loop is CSAQTGSNEKLFF. The CDR3 DNA reads as TGCAGTGCTCAGACAGGGAGTAATGAAAAACTGTTTTTT.